These 5 T cell receptor beta chains were sequenced from one sample in a study of early T cells in non-severe SARS-CoV-2 infection. TCRdb fed the 5' RACE reads into MiXCR, producing one record per CDR3 protein. Of around 70,000 distinct CDR3 sequences in the sample, less than 20% were seen once. Sequencing was carried out using whole blood. The receptor set was obtained from an adult who was a healthcare worker with PCR-confirmed SARS-CoV-2 infection or an uninfected control (not recorded which).

This clonotype appeared a few times. The chain recombines TRBV29-1 with TRBJ2-1; a possible D gene is TRBD2 (6 bases). This CDR3 has 18 residues. CDR1 is SQVTM, CDR2 ANQGSEA, per germline. The V and J ends lost 2 bases and 2 bases respectively, with 22 bases between them. CDR3 sequence (DNA): TGCAGCGTTGAATCGGGGCCCCAGGTCCGCGGGGCCTACAATGAGCAGTTCTTC. It specifies CSVESGPQVRGAYNEQFF.

This clonotype was detected only a few times. The chain employs TRBV4-1 and TRBJ2-2; TRBD1 might be the D (6 bases). The CDR3 extends over 13 amino acids. The germline V gene has CDR1 MGHRA and CDR2 YSYEKL. The V end was cut by 8 bases, the J end by 5 bases, with 12 bases between. The CDR3 region is CASYDRLTGELFF. The CDR3 DNA reads as TGCGCCAGCTACGACAGGCTTACCGGGGAGCTGTTTTTT.

The sample holds one count of this clonotype. The V and J genes are TRBV20-1 and TRBJ2-7, with D possibly being TRBD1 (5 bases). Trimming left V 3 bases short and J 5 bases short, with 17 bases between. The CDR3 loop spans 14 amino acids. Germline V CDR1 and CDR2: DFQATT, SNEGSKA (reference sequence). CDR3 sequence reads: CSASRWGARDEQYF. The CDR3 nucleotides are TGCAGTGCTAGCAGATGGGGCGCCCGGGACGAGCAGTACTTC.

This clonotype counts as large (0.1 to 1%). The chain combines TRBV28 with TRBJ2-1; 12 nucleotides agree with TRBD2. Germline V lookup: CDR1 MDHEN, CDR2 SYDVKM. V dropped 5 bases and J dropped 9; count of bases not matched to a gene: 5. There are 14 residues in the CDR3. CDR3 amino acids: CASSLLAGGGEQFF. The DNA for the CDR3 is TGTGCCAGCAGTCTTCTAGCGGGGGGGGGTGAGCAGTTCTTC.

This clonotype occurred many times. The chain employs TRBV9 and TRBJ1-2; D is uncertain. This CDR3 is 14 amino acids long. Germline-derived CDR1 and CDR2 are SGDLS and YYNGEE. The V and J ends lost 2 bases and 4 bases respectively, with 12 bases between them. Here the CDR3 DNA reads TGTGCCAGCAGCGTTGCAGACGGGAGCTATGGCTACACCTTC. The encoded protein is CASSVADGSYGYTF. The full variable domain, in which reference TRBV9 and TRBJ1-2 provide the parts outside the CDR3, is DSGVTQTPKHLITATGQRVTLRCSPRSGDLSVYWYQQSLDQGLQFLIQYYNGEERAKGNILERFSAQQFPDLHSELNLSSLELGDSALYFCASSVADGSYGYTFGSGTRLTVV.